Detailed here is one T cell receptor beta chain. What it binds is unknown. V lost 5 bases, J lost 0 bases, and 8 bases stayed unmatched. This CDR3 is 15 amino acids long. Germline-derived CDR1 and CDR2 are SGHRS and YFSETQ. This sample stems from a study of T cell responses to AZD1222 COVID-19 vaccine. Libraries were prepared by immunoSEQ multiplex PCR; TCRdb keeps only in-frame clonotypes and omits some of them. Of about 140,000 clones listed, over 75% are singletons. Study-wide findings and caveats: Sampling captured repertoires only after the peak T cell response. Two doses of AZD1222 preceded a rise in Spike-specific TCR breadth and depth.

The receptor comes from an adult in good health. This chain joins TRBV5-1 and TRBJ2-7, with 7 bases identical to TRBD1. The input for sequencing was peripheral blood, taken on day 0 of AZD1222 vaccination. The CDR3 sequence is CASRLGQDISYEQYF. CDR3 sequence (DNA): TGCGCCAGCAGACTTGGACAGGACATCTCCTACGAGCAGTACTTC.